A selection of T cell receptor beta chains follows, all from one sample in a study of shared clonotypes between healthy human individuals. Sequencing was performed with immunoSEQ multiplex PCR; in TCRdb, only in-frame clones are kept and a portion is missing. The sample has around 2.1 million clones, around 93% seen once; the top ten hold 1.7%. Input material: naive CD8+ T cells from PBMCs. These TCRs come from a young man in good health. Some clones in this sample may be carry-over from other donors' samples. The CDR3 runs from the conserved cysteine through the conserved F or W. Fields, in order: D gene, V gene, J gene, clone size, CDR3 length, CDR3 DNA, CDR3 protein. D genes are given only for firm matches. Rows give clone size only sometimes, using once, few, many, or a class for an expanded clone.

-	TRBV7-9	TRBJ1-1	-	14	TGTGCCAGCAGCTTAGATATGAGGTACACTGAAGCTTTCTTT	CASSLDMRYTEAFF
TRBD2	TRBV5-1	TRBJ2-1	-	13	TGCGCCAGCAGCTTGGCCGGGAGGAAGGAGCAGTTCTTC	CASSLAGRKEQFF
-	TRBV21-1	TRBJ2-7	once	12	TGTGCCAGCAGCATTCGACAGCCTGAGCAGTACTTC	CASSIRQPEQYF
-	TRBV27	TRBJ1-1	once	14	TGTGCCAGCAGGCCCGTAGGGACTAGTACTGAAGCTTTCTTT	CASRPVGTSTEAFF
-	TRBV28	TRBJ2-7	-	14	TGTGCCAGCAGTTTACTAGACGGAAACTACGAGCAGTACTTC	CASSLLDGNYEQYF
-	TRBV27	TRBJ1-1	-	14	TGTGCCAGCAGTAGAAGGGGGGGATACACTGAAGCTTTCTTT	CASSRRGGYTEAFF
-	TRBV29-1	TRBJ1-1	-	12	TGCAGCGCTACGACAGAGAACACTGAAGCTTTCTTT	CSATTENTEAFF
-	TRBV27	TRBJ1-1	-	15	TGTGCCAGCAGTTCCCTCCCGGGAACGAACACTGAAGCTTTCTTT	CASSSLPGTNTEAFF
TRBD1	TRBV7-9	TRBJ2-1	-	19	TGTGCCAGCAGCTTAGGACAGGGGGCAGATCCGGATAATTACAATGAGCAGTTCTTC	CASSLGQGADPDNYNEQFF
-	TRBV29-1	TRBJ2-2	-	13	TGCAGCGTTGAAAGTCCTAACACCGGGGAGCTGTTTTTT	CSVESPNTGELFF
-	TRBV30	TRBJ2-1	-	14	TGTGCCTGGAAACGGGTGGAGCCCCTAAATGAGCAGTTCTTC	CAWKRVEPLNEQFF
TRBD1	TRBV19	TRBJ2-1	-	15	TGTGCCAGTAGTCCAAACAGGGGGCCGAAGAATGAGCAGTTCTTC	CASSPNRGPKNEQFF
TRBD1	TRBV5-5	TRBJ1-5	-	17	TGTGCCAGCAGCTGGAGGGTGGGACAGGGCTTTAATCAGCCCCAGCATTTT	CASSWRVGQGFNQPQHF
-	TRBV4-3	TRBJ2-3	-	12	TGCGCCAGCAGCTCTCCGGACAGACAGTGGAATTTT	CASSSPDRQWNF
-	TRBV7-9	TRBJ1-5	-	15	TGTGCCAGCAGCCGTTCAGATTATAGCAATCAGCCCCAGCATTTT	CASSRSDYSNQPQHF
-	TRBV28	TRBJ1-2	-	15	TGTGCCAGCAGTTTATTGGACAGCCTTAACTATGGCTACACCTTC	CASSLLDSLNYGYTF
-	TRBV7-8	TRBJ2-3	-	15	TGTGCCAGCAGCTTAGTGGGGGGCCGCACAGATACGCAGTATTTT	CASSLVGGRTDTQYF
-	TRBV4-3	TRBJ1-1	-	13	TGCGCCAGCAGCCCGAACCTGAACACTGAAGCTTTCTTT	CASSPNLNTEAFF
TRBD1	TRBV5-1	TRBJ2-7	-	14	TGCGCCAGCAGCCCAGGGACAGGGGGCTACGAGCAGTACTTC	CASSPGTGGYEQYF
-	TRBV5-6	TRBJ2-7	-	15	TGTGCCAGCAGCTTGGGGGGCGGGACCTCCTACGAGCAGTACTTC	CASSLGGGTSYEQYF
-	TRBV14	TRBJ2-7	-	11	TGTGCCAGCGGCTCTGAATACGAGCAGTACTTC	CASGSEYEQYF
-	TRBV28	TRBJ2-3	-	12	TGTGCCAGCAGCTTAGGGAGCGAGTCGCAGTATTTT	CASSLGSESQYF
-	TRBV11-2	TRBJ2-5	-	17	TGTGCCAGCAGCTTTACCCCGGGGCTGAGCGGTGAGAAGACCCAGTACTTC	CASSFTPGLSGEKTQYF
-	TRBV29-1	TRBJ2-7	-	11	TGCAGCGTACGGGACTCCTACGAGCAGTACTTC	CSVRDSYEQYF
TRBD1	TRBV9	TRBJ2-2	-	18	TGTGCCAGCAGCGGAAGGGGACAGGGGCCCTCGAACACCGGGGAGCTGTTTTTT	CASSGRGQGPSNTGELFF
-	TRBV28	TRBJ2-5	-	12	TGTGCCAGCAGTTTTATCTTGGAGACCCAGTACTTC	CASSFILETQYF
TRBD2	TRBV29-1	TRBJ2-7	-	15	TGCAGCGTTTCTCGAACTAGCGGGAGAAGGGACGAGCAGTACTTC	CSVSRTSGRRDEQYF
-	TRBV28	TRBJ2-7	-	15	TGTGCCAGCAGTTTACGGTCAGACCTCGTCTACGAGCAGTACTTC	CASSLRSDLVYEQYF
TRBD1	TRBV29-1	TRBJ2-7	-	15	TGCAGCGTTGAATTACGGGACAGAGGCTCCTACGAGCAGTACTTC	CSVELRDRGSYEQYF
TRBD2	TRBV4-1	TRBJ2-2	-	14	TGCGCCAGCAGCCAAGGACTAGCTACCGGGGAGCTGTTTTTT	CASSQGLATGELFF
TRBD1	TRBV13	TRBJ2-3	-	17	TGTGCCAGCAGCTTAGGCCTATTGGGACAGATCACAGATACGCAGTATTTT	CASSLGLLGQITDTQYF
-	TRBV19	TRBJ1-1	-	13	TGTGCCAGTAATACAGGGATGAACACTGAAGCTTTCTTT	CASNTGMNTEAFF
-	TRBV7-9	TRBJ1-2	-	12	TGTGCCAGCAGCCCCGGGCCCGGGGCGTACACCTTC	CASSPGPGAYTF
TRBD2	TRBV15	TRBJ2-7	-	15	TGTGCCACCAGCAGAGCGCGGGAGAGGCCCTACGAGCAGTACTTC	CATSRARERPYEQYF
TRBD2	TRBV18	TRBJ2-3	-	16	TGTGCCAGCTCACCGCCCGGGGCGGGAGTACTAGATACGCAGTATTTT	CASSPPGAGVLDTQYF
-	TRBV4-2	TRBJ2-1	-	15	TGTGCCAGCAGCCAAGGACGGGAGACTAGGAATGAGCAGTTCTTC	CASSQGRETRNEQFF
-	TRBV5-1	TRBJ2-7	-	16	TGCGCCAGCAGCTTGGACGACACCCTGCCCTCCTACGAGCAGTACTTC	CASSLDDTLPSYEQYF
-	TRBV20-1	TRBJ2-3	-	11	TGCAGTGCTCCCCCCCCGGATACGCAGTATTTT	CSAPPPDTQYF
-	TRBV11-2	TRBJ2-7	-	11	TGTGCCAGCAGATACAGCTACGAGCAGTACTTC	CASRYSYEQYF
-	TRBV9	TRBJ1-5	-	15	TGTGCCAGCAGTGCGGACGGGAATAGCAATCAGCCCCAGCATTTT	CASSADGNSNQPQHF
TRBD2	TRBV29-1	TRBJ2-7	-	14	TGCAGCGTTGAAGAGGGCGGGAGCAAAAACGAGCAGTACTTC	CSVEEGGSKNEQYF
TRBD1	TRBV28	TRBJ2-1	-	15	TGTGCCAGCAGTCCTCCCGGGACAGGCGTAAGTGAGCAGTTCTTC	CASSPPGTGVSEQFF
TRBD1	TRBV7-9	TRBJ2-7	-	14	TGTGCCAGCAGCTTTGGGGACAGGCCCTACGAGCAGTACTTC	CASSFGDRPYEQYF
-	TRBV12-2	TRBJ1-2	-	20	TGTGCAAGTAGATCCCCCAAAGAAGGTATTCCCACCCAAGGACCTTATGGCTACACCTTC	CASRSPKEGIPTQGPYGYTF
-	TRBV7-9	TRBJ2-7	-	14	TGTGCCAGCAGCTTGGCGGGACCAACCTACGAGCAGTACTTC	CASSLAGPTYEQYF
-	TRBV9	TRBJ2-7	-	13	TGTGCCAGCAGCCCAGGGGTAGGCTACGAGCAGTACTTC	CASSPGVGYEQYF
TRBD1	TRBV28	TRBJ1-3	-	18	TGTGCCAGCAGTTCCCAGGACAGGGGTTTCTCGTTGCGAAACACCATATATTTT	CASSSQDRGFSLRNTIYF
-	TRBV7-9	TRBJ2-7	-	12	TGTGCCAGCAGCTTAGCGGCGCGGGAGCAGTACTTC	CASSLAAREQYF
TRBD2	TRBV6-4	TRBJ2-3	-	17	TGTGCCAGCAGCGCAACTCGCTTCCTAGCGGGAGGAGATACGCAGTATTTT	CASSATRFLAGGDTQYF
TRBD2	TRBV28	TRBJ2-5	-	21	TGTGCCAGCAGTCTGCCCCCACTGCCCGGGACTAGCGGGAGGGAGGGAGAGACCCAGTACTTC	CASSLPPLPGTSGREGETQYF
-	TRBV6-5	TRBJ2-5	-	15	TGTGCCAGCAGTTCCGCTTTGGGGGGCAGAGAGACCCAGTACTTC	CASSSALGGRETQYF
-	TRBV19	TRBJ2-2	-	14	TGTGCCAGTAAAACGGACCCTTACACCGGGGAGCTGTTTTTT	CASKTDPYTGELFF
TRBD2	TRBV7-3	TRBJ2-1	-	15	TGTGCCAGCAGCTGGACTAGCGGGAGCTACAATGAGCAGTTCTTC	CASSWTSGSYNEQFF
-	TRBV2	TRBJ1-5	-	13	TGTGCCAGCAGTGCTGGGGCCAATCAGCCCCAGCATTTT	CASSAGANQPQHF
-	TRBV7-9	TRBJ1-4	once	14	TGTGCCAGCAGCTTATTGGACAATAGGGCAAAACTGTTTTTT	CASSLLDNRAKLFF
TRBD2	TRBV2	TRBJ2-7	-	15	TGTGCCAGCAGGACTCGACTAGCGGGTTTCTACGAGCAGTACTTC	CASRTRLAGFYEQYF
-	TRBV29-1	TRBJ2-1	-	14	TGCAGCGTTGCTTATCCAGCGGCCTACAATGAGCAGTTCTTC	CSVAYPAAYNEQFF